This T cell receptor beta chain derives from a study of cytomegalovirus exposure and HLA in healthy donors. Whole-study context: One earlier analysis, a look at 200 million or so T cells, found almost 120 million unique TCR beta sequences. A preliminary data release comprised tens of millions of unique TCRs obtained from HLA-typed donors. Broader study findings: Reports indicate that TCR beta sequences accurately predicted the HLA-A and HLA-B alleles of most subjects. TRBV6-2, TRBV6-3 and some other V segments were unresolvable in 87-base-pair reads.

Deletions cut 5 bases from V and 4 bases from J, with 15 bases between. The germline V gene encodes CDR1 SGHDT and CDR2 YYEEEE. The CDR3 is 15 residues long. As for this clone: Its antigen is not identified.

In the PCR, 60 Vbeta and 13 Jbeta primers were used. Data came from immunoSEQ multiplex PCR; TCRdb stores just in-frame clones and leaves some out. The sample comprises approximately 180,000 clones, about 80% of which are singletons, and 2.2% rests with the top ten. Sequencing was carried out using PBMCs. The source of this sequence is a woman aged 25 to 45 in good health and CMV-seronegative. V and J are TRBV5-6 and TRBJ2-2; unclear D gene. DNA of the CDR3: TGTGCCAGCAGTTCATGGCTCCTCGCCACCGGGGAGCTGTTTTTT. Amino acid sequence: CASSSWLLATGELFF.